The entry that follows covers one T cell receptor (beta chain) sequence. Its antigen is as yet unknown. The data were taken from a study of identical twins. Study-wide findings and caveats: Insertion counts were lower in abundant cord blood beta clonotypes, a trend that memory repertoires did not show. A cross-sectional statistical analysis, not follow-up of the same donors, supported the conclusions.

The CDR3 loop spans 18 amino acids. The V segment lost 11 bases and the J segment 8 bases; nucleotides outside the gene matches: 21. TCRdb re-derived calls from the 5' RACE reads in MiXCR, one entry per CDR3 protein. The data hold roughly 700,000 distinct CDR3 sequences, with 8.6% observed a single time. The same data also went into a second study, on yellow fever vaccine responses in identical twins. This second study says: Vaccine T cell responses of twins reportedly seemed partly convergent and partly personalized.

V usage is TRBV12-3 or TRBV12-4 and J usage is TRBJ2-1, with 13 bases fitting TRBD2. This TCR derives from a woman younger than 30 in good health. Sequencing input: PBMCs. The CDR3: CAFSLRGTSGTSRDEQFF. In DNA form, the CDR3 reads TGTGCCTTCAGTTTAAGGGGGACTAGCGGGACCTCACGGGATGAGCAGTTCTTC.